The 21 T cell receptor beta chains below come from one sample, sequenced in a study of metastatic and nonmetastatic thyroid tumors. MiXCR was used by TCRdb to re-call the PCR reads. The sample includes approximately 31,000 clones, roughly 18% of them seen just once. Until they underwent thyroid surgery, no patient had received any treatment. Sample: blood. These receptors all stem from a female donor with papillary thyroid cancer or a benign thyroid nodule (not recorded which). Some clones in this sample may be carry-over from other donors' samples.

The genes are TRBV20-1 and TRBJ2-1; D remains unclear. The CDR3 sequence is 14 residues long. CDR1 and CDR2 (germline): DFQATT, SNEGSKA (reference sequence). V shed 0 bases and J shed 5 bases, with 11 bases lying between them. CDR3 residues: CSARDLRWHNEQFF. CDR3 bases: TGCAGTGCTAGAGATCTGCGGTGGCACAATGAGCAGTTCTTC.

This clone has at least ten counts. The gene calls are TRBV20-1 and TRBJ2-3; unclear D gene. The CDR3 sequence is 13 residues long. Germline CDR1 is DFQATT and CDR2 is SNEGSKA (reference sequence). V was cut by 4 bases and J by 0 bases, with 8 bases left in between. The CDR3 is CSATPGSTDTQYF. The DNA of the CDR3 is TGCAGTGCTACACCCGGGAGCACAGATACGCAGTATTTT.

This clone was detected ten times or more. The same CDR3 can be traced to other DNA sequences in this sample. This chain links TRBV9 with TRBJ2-3; 10 positions match TRBD2. Germline-derived CDR1 and CDR2 are SGDLS and YYNGEE. The CDR3 sequence is 16 residues long. The V and J ends lost 3 bases and 6 bases, in that order; junction bases with no gene match: 10. This CDR3 is CASSATSGAGLDTQYF. CDR3 coding DNA: TGTGCCAGCAGCGCAACTAGCGGGGCTGGGCTGGATACGCAGTATTTT.

This clone showed up many times. This chain links TRBV7-9 with TRBJ1-1, with D uncertain. Looked up from germline, CDR1 is SEHNR and CDR2 is FQNEAQ (reference sequence). This CDR3 comprises 12 residues. Trimming stripped 1 base from V and 4 bases from J, with 4 bases between. CDR3 sequence (DNA): TGTGCCAGCAGCTTAGGGACCACTGAAGCTTTCTTT. It codes for CASSLGTTEAFF.

Many counts were recorded for this clone. The genes are TRBV30 and TRBJ2-6; 11 nucleotides agree with TRBD1. Germline lookup yields CDR1 GTSNPN and CDR2 SVGIG (reference sequence). This CDR3 spans 18 amino acids. Germline trimming cut 0 bases from V and 2 bases from J; bases unmatched to any gene: 6. The CDR3 DNA reads as TGTGCCTGGAGTGTACATCTGGGACAGGGGGCTGGGGCCAACGTCCTGACTTTC. It encodes CAWSVHLGQGAGANVLTF.

By share of the sample, this clone is medium-sized. V and J are TRBV6-2 or TRBV6-3 and TRBJ1-5, with D tentatively TRBD1 (5 bases). Trimming pared 4 bases from V and 0 bases from J, leaving 10 bases between. The CDR3 has 15 amino acids. Germline V gene sequence: CDR1 MNHEY, CDR2 SVGEGT. The CDR3 DNA reads TGTGCCAGCAGTTGGGGGGTCGATAGCAATCAGCCCCAGCATTTT. As protein: CASSWGVDSNQPQHF.

This clone was seen repeatedly, ten times or more. The chain has TRBV24-1 and TRBJ1-5; no reliable D call. This CDR3 is 13 amino acids long. Trimming stripped 0 bases from V and 3 bases from J, with 2 bases between. The germline gives CDR1 KGHDR, CDR2 SFDVKD. The CDR3 loop reads CATSDLDNQPQHF. CDR3 bases: TGTGCCACCAGTGATTTGGACAATCAGCCCCAGCATTTT.

This clone has at least ten counts. CDR3 coding DNA: TGTGCCAGCAGTTTAGGGACTAGCGGGAGTGTTAAGAACAATGAGCAGTTCTTC. It specifies CASSLGTSGSVKNNEQFF. This chain connects TRBV12-3 or TRBV12-4 to TRBJ2-1; 13 bases fit TRBD2. CDR3 length equals 18 residues. The ends lost 1 base at V and 5 bases at J; junction bases unmatched: 8.

This clone was picked up many times. V gene TRBV11-3 combines with J gene TRBJ2-5, with D perhaps assigned TRBD1 or TRBD2 (6 bases each). The CDR3 contains 14 residues. CDR1 is SGHNT, CDR2 YENEEA, per germline. V lost 1 base and J 6 bases, leaving 12 bases between the germline ends. CDR3 DNA: TGTGCCAGCAGCTTAGTGGGGGGCGCGAAGACCCAGTACTTC. The encoded protein is CASSLVGGAKTQYF.

This clone has ten or more counts. V and J are TRBV7-9 and TRBJ1-2; 8 bases line up with TRBD1. Trimming cost V 2 bases and J 8 bases; bases outside gene matches: 10. The CDR3 extends over 15 amino acids. Germline CDR1 SEHNR, CDR2 FQNEAQ (reference sequence). CDR3 nucleotides: TGTGCCAGCAGCTTAAAGCAGGGGGCCTTCGGGGGCTACACCTTC. This sequence encodes CASSLKQGAFGGYTF. The full variable domain, completed using reference TRBV7-9 and TRBJ1-2, is DTGVSQNPRHKITKRGQNVTFRCDPISEHNRLYWYRQTLGQGPEFLTYFQNEAQLEKSRLLSDRFSAERPKGSFSTLEIQRTEQGDSAMYLCASSLKQGAFGGYTFGSGTRLTVV.

The genes are TRBV20-1 and TRBJ2-7; 10 bases align to TRBD1. The CDR3 covers 14 residues. V lost 6 bases to trimming and J lost 6 bases; unmatched junction nucleotides: 11. The germline V gene has CDR1 DFQATT and CDR2 SNEGSKA (reference sequence). The DNA of the CDR3 is TGCAGTGCGACCGGGACAGGGGTACCCAGCGAGCAGTACTTC. This sequence encodes CSATGTGVPSEQYF.

This clone was counted ten times or more. The CDR3 is CASSPRDLRTDTQYF. In DNA form, the CDR3 reads TGTGCCAGCAGCCCCCGGGACCTACGCACAGATACGCAGTATTTT. The chain employs TRBV11-3 and TRBJ2-3; D might be TRBD1 or TRBD2, each matching 5 bases. Germline assignment: CDR1 SGHNT and CDR2 YENEEA. V lost 5 bases and J lost 1, with 13 bases in between. There are 15 residues in the CDR3. Using reference TRBV11-3 and TRBJ2-3 for the parts outside the CDR3, the full variable domain is EAGVVQSPRYKIIEKKQPVAFWCNPISGHNTLYWYLQNLGQGPELLIRYENEEAVDDSQLPKDRFSAERLKGVDSTLKIQPAELGDSAVYLCASSPRDLRTDTQYFGPGTRLTVL.

The CDR3, as DNA: TGTGCCAGCTCACCACCGTTAAGGGGTGAGCAGTTCTTC. Its translation: CASSPPLRGEQFF. The rearrangement links TRBV18 to TRBJ2-1; D is possibly TRBD1 (5 bases). Germline V lookup: CDR1 KGHSH, CDR2 LQKENI. V was trimmed by 0 bases and J by 9 bases, leaving 9 bases between them. The CDR3 runs to 13 residues.

CDR3 sequence: CASSRGANTEAFF. CDR3 bases: TGTGCCAGCAGCCGGGGGGCGAACACTGAAGCTTTCTTT. The chain carries TRBV11-2 and TRBJ1-1; the D gene is possibly TRBD1 (6 bases). The CDR3 covers 13 residues. Germline loops: CDR1 SGHAT, CDR2 FQNNGV. Trimming took off 5 bases at V and 1 base at J, with 8 bases between the two ends.

In its sample, this clone was seen a few times. A read error may produce the germline difference seen at one junction end. V is TRBV27 and J is TRBJ1-1; D ambiguous. CDR3 size: 14 residues. CDR1 is MNHEY and CDR2 is SMNVEV in the germline V gene (reference sequence). The chain's CDR3 is CVSSRTPMNTEAFF. The CDR3 nucleotides are TGTGTCAGCAGCCGGACGCCGATGAACACTGAAGCTTTCTTT.

The sample holds many counts of this clone. A much larger clone differs by one base, so this may be a read error. Distinct nucleotide sequences in the sample also encode this CDR3. V is TRBV10-3 and J is TRBJ1-3; TRBD1 matches 8 bases. V was pared by 8 bases and J by 7 bases, with 10 bases of the junction left unmatched. The length of the CDR3 is 14 residues. In germline, CDR1 is ENHRY, CDR2 SYGVKD. DNA for the CDR3: TGTGCCATCGGGGGAGGACAGGGTTGGAACACCATATATTTT. Protein: CAIGGGQGWNTIYF.

This chain joins TRBV20-1 and TRBJ1-6; D perhaps matches TRBD1 (5 bases). Germline-derived CDR1 and CDR2 are DFQATT and SNEGSKA (reference sequence). Trimming pared 1 base from V and 8 bases from J, leaving 15 bases between. The CDR3 is made up of 15 amino acids. CDR3: CSARGDGPRDSPLHF. The CDR3 DNA is TGCAGTGCTAGAGGGGACGGGCCGAGAGATTCACCCCTCCACTTT.

This clone was found many times. Other DNA sequences in the sample encode the same CDR3. The chain combines TRBV12-3 or TRBV12-4 with TRBJ2-2; D possibly corresponds to TRBD2 (6 bases). This CDR3 has 15 residues. V dropped 4 bases and J dropped 1 base, with 10 bases sitting between them. The CDR3 region has the DNA TGTGCCAGCAGTTCGACTAGACGGAACACCGGGGAGCTGTTTTTT. It encodes CASSSTRRNTGELFF.

This clone was observed a few times. At one boundary the junction diverges from the germline segment, which might be a read error. Other DNA sequences in the sample encode the same CDR3. V usage is TRBV20-1 and J usage is TRBJ1-6; TRBD1 aligns across 7 bases. Per the germline V gene, CDR1 is DFQATT and CDR2 is SNEGSKA (reference sequence). The CDR3 has 16 residues. This CDR3 reads CSARPRGLRYNSPLHF. The CDR3 DNA is TGCAGTGCTAGACCCAGGGGGTTGCGGTATAATTCACCACTCCACTTT.

This clone was detected many times. V and J are TRBV3-1 and TRBJ1-4; 9 nucleotides match TRBD1. Trimming at V came to 1 base and at J to 8 bases, leaving 5 bases not matched to a gene. Looked up from germline, CDR1 is LGHDT and CDR2 is YNNKEL (reference sequence). The CDR3 runs to 15 residues. The CDR3 DNA sequence: TGTGCCAGCAGCCAAGTCCCGGGACAGGGAGAAAAACTGTTTTTT. Translation: CASSQVPGQGEKLFF. The complete variable domain, with remaining parts taken from reference TRBV3-1 and TRBJ1-4, reads DTAVSQTPKYLVTQMGNDKSIKCEQNLGHDTMYWYKQDSKKFLKIMFSYNNKELIINETVPNRFSPKSPDKAHLNLHINSLELGDSAVYFCASSQVPGQGEKLFFGSGTQLSVL.

This clone was observed a few times. The chain combines TRBV2 with TRBJ2-7; 7 nucleotides line up with TRBD1. The CDR3 totals 15 residues. CDR1 is SNHLY and CDR2 is FYNNEI in the germline V gene. Trimming removed 6 bases from V and 0 bases from J; junction bases left unmatched: 8. CDR3 bases: TGTGCCAGCAGGCCTAGGGGGCAGAGCTCCTACGAGCAGTACTTC. Residues: CASRPRGQSSYEQYF.